The 26 T cell receptor beta chains below all came from one sample that was sequenced in a study of T cell clonality in common variable immunodeficiency (dated by TCRdb to the mid-2010s). Paper-wide results and their limitations: Reportedly, TCRbeta sequences from CVID had fewer deletions and N-nucleotide insertions, and highly modified clones with 13 or more V deletions were absent from CVID.

These receptors' targets are unknown. Library prep was done by the immunoSEQ multiplex PCR assay. The table was pulled from immuneACCESS by TCRdb, which kept in-frame rearrangements only. Such tables lose some clones; where checked, under half of the loss comes from unresolved V genes, and the rest has no known cause. This sample includes roughly 14,000 clones, and none of them was observed just once. Under 9.5% of the sample is held by the ten biggest clonotypes. The specimen was peripheral blood mononuclear cells. The receptor set was obtained from a human donor with common variable immunodeficiency.

This clone was counted only a few times. CDR3 DNA (partial): TGTGCCACCTCCAGGCAGGCAGGCTCTGGAAACACC. It codes for CATSRQAGSGNT. The full CDR3 sequence reads CATSRQAGSGNTIYF. J is TRBJ1-3 and V is TRBV19; D uncertain. The read is 3 residues too short to cover the CDR3 end, so that end is filled in from the germline J gene. The CDR3 totals 15 residues. The V end was cut by 10 bases, the J end by 0 bases, with 16 bases between. Germline V gives CDR1 LNHDA, CDR2 SQIVND (reference sequence).

Concerning this clone itself: The DNA ends 3 residues before the CDR3 does, and the rest of the CDR3 is filled in from the germline J gene. The rearrangement uses TRBV18 and TRBJ1-2, with D uncertain. The germline V gene has CDR1 KGHSH and CDR2 LQKENI. Trimming left V 3 bases short and J 6 bases short, with 14 bases between. CDR3 length: 14 amino acids. CDR3 bases read: TGTGCCAGCTCACCGGCGCCCCTCGGGGATGGC. Translation gives CASSPAPLGDG. The entire CDR3 sequence reads CASSPAPLGDGYTF.

The sample holds a few counts of this clone. The sequence runs out 3 residues before the end of the CDR3; the remainder is reconstructed from the germline J gene. This sequence joins TRBV18 and TRBJ2-3; tentative D call: TRBD1 (6 bases). This CDR3 has 12 amino acids. Germline loops: CDR1 KGHSH, CDR2 LQKENI. CDR3 loop: CASSSRGKAQYF. The sequenced CDR3 bases are TGTGCCAGCTCGTCTAGGGGGAAGGCG.

This clone appeared a few times. The read stops 3 residues short of the end of the CDR3; the missing end is completed from the germline J gene. The rearrangement links TRBV30 to TRBJ1-1; no clear D gene. This CDR3 is 13 amino acids long. V was shortened by 3 bases and J by 1 base, with 9 bases between the two germline ends. Looked up from germline, CDR1 is GTSNPN and CDR2 is SVGIG (reference sequence). This CDR3 reads CAWRWAANTEAFF. The sequenced CDR3 bases are TGTGCCTGGAGGTGGGCAGCGAACACTGAA.

By its share, this clone is medium-sized. With the read ending 3 residues before the CDR3 end, the germline J gene is used to fill in that end. This chain joins TRBV18 and TRBJ1-1, with 7 bases aligning to TRBD1. Germline values: CDR1 KGHSH, CDR2 LQKENI. Trimming at V came to 3 bases and at J to 6 bases, leaving 7 bases not matched to a gene. This CDR3 contains 14 residues. The CDR3 region is CASSPQGVGAEAFF. The CDR3 bases that were read are TGTGCCAGCTCACCTCAGGGGGTAGGGGCTGAA.

This clone was observed a few times. Read coverage stops 3 residues before the CDR3 terminus; the germline J gene supplies the remainder. The chain couples TRBV18 to TRBJ2-7, with D uncertain. The CDR3 loop spans 16 amino acids. The V gene lost 1 base and the J gene lost 0 bases, with 13 bases spanning the gap. Germline values: CDR1 KGHSH, CDR2 LQKENI. The sequenced part of the CDR3 DNA is TGTGCCAGCTCACCACTGGCAGGTCCCAGCTCCTACGAG. Amino acids: CASSPLAGPSSYE. The CDR3 reads in full as CASSPLAGPSSYEQYF. Together with reference TRBV18 and TRBJ2-7, the CDR3 gives the full variable domain: NAGVMQNPRHLVRRRGQEARLRCSPMKGHSHVYWYRQLPEEGLKFMVYLQKENIIDESGMPKERFSAEFPKEGPSILRIQQVVRGDSAAYFCASSPLAGPSSYEQYFGPGTRLTVT.

Regarding this clone: The read comes to an end 3 residues before the CDR3 does, leaving the germline J gene to fill in the end. The chain joins TRBV5-8 to TRBJ2-5; 10 bases fit TRBD1. Trimming removed 4 bases from V and 5 bases from J; junction bases left unmatched: 5. Germline lookup yields CDR1 SGHTS and CDR2 YDEGEE. The CDR3 extends over 14 amino acids. The CDR3 spells CASSDRDRGETQYF. The covered CDR3 bases are TGTGCCAGCAGCGACCGGGACAGGGGCGAGACC. Looking up the rest from reference TRBV5-8 and TRBJ2-5 gives the full variable domain: EAGVTQSPTHLIKTRGQQATLRCSPISGHTSVYWYQQALGLGLQFLLWYDEGEERNRGNFPPRFSGRQFPNYSSELNVNALELEDSALYLCASSDRDRGETQYFGPGTRLLVL.

The table lists this clone with a few counts. The read ends 3 residues before the CDR3 terminus; that terminus is restored from the germline J gene. The J gene is TRBJ2-7, the V gene TRBV7-9; D possibly corresponds to TRBD1 (5 bases). V was pared by 6 bases and J by 3 bases, with 9 bases between. The CDR3 runs to 12 residues. The germline CDR1 and CDR2 sequences are SEHNR and FQNEAQ (reference sequence). CDR3 DNA, as far as it was read: TGTGCCAGCAGGGGTCAGGGCTACGAG. Translation: CASRGQGYE. The entire CDR3 is CASRGQGYEQYF.

This clone was observed a handful of times. Sequencing ends 3 residues short of the CDR3 end; the germline J gene provides the rest. The chain is built from TRBV19 and TRBJ2-7; D may be TRBD2 (6 bases). With 6 bases removed from V and 3 bases from J, the gap between germline ends came to 15 bases. CDR1 LNHDA and CDR2 SQIVND come from the germline V gene (reference sequence). CDR3 length: 14 residues. The DNA read from the CDR3 is TGTGCCAGTAGCCCTGGGGGGAAGGGCTACGAG. This sequence encodes CASSPGGKGYE. In full, the CDR3 is CASSPGGKGYEQYF.

Remarks on this clone: The read ends 3 residues shy of where the CDR3 ends; the end is completed using the germline J gene. The rearrangement joins TRBV18 to TRBJ2-2, with unresolved D. CDR1 is KGHSH and CDR2 is LQKENI in the germline V gene. Trimming pared 6 bases from V and 0 bases from J, leaving 8 bases between. The length of the CDR3 is 14 residues. CDR3 bases read: TGTGCCAGCTCGGGCCCCCCGAACACCGGGGAG. Amino acids: CASSGPPNTGE. The whole CDR3 sequence reads CASSGPPNTGELFF.

This clone came up a few times. Read coverage stops 3 residues before the CDR3 terminus; the germline J gene supplies the remainder. V and J are TRBV2 and TRBJ2-7; 8 nucleotides match TRBD2. The germline V gene has CDR1 SNHLY and CDR2 FYNNEI. J gave up 3 bases and V 10 bases, and 11 bases lay outside the gene matches. This CDR3 is built from 14 residues. The sequenced CDR3 bases are TGTGCCACCCCTCGGGGGGGGCCTGGCTACGAG. The encoded protein is CATPRGGPGYE. The entire CDR3 protein reads CATPRGGPGYEQYF.

This clone occurred a few times. Read sequence stops 3 residues before the CDR3 end, and the germline J gene provides the missing end. The rearrangement links TRBV7-2 to TRBJ2-3; TRBD2 is a possible D gene (6 bases). The germline gives CDR1 SGHTA, CDR2 FQGNSA. Trimming shortened V by 4 bases and J by 8 bases, and 19 bases separated the two germline ends. CDR3 size: 15 residues. The sequenced CDR3 bases are TGTGCCAGCAGCTCTCAAAGGACTACCGTGGGTACG. This sequence encodes CASSSQRTTVGT. The CDR3 as a whole reads CASSSQRTTVGTQYF. The whole variable domain, filled in from reference TRBV7-2 and TRBJ2-3, reads GAGVSQSPSNKVTEKGKDVELRCDPISGHTALYWYRQSLGQGLEFLIYFQGNSAPDKSGLPSDRFSAERTGGSVSTLTIQRTQQEDSAVYLCASSSQRTTVGTQYFGPGTRLTVL.

This clone ranks as medium-sized. Read coverage stops 3 residues before the CDR3 terminus; the germline J gene supplies the remainder. This chain links TRBV5-1 with TRBJ1-1, with TRBD1 as a possible D gene (5 bases). The CDR3 is made up of 13 amino acids. The V gene's germline CDR1 is SGHRS and CDR2 YFSETQ. Partial CDR3 DNA: TGCGCCAGCAGCTTGGAATCGGGGGGGAAA. It yields the protein CASSLESGGK. The CDR3 reads in full as CASSLESGGKAFF. Full variable domain (rest looked up from reference TRBV5-1 and TRBJ1-1): KAGVTQTPRYLIKTRGQQVTLSCSPISGHRSVSWYQQTPGQGLQFLFEYFSETQRNKGNFPGRFSGRQFSNSRSEMNVSTLELGDSALYLCASSLESGGKAFFGQGTRLTVV.

This clone was picked up a small number of times. The read is 3 residues too short to cover the CDR3 end, so that end is filled in from the germline J gene. The rearrangement uses TRBV30 and TRBJ1-3, with 8 bases aligning to TRBD1. Trimming cost V 2 bases and J 0 bases; bases outside gene matches: 15. There are 19 residues in the CDR3. Germline assignment: CDR1 GTSNPN and CDR2 SVGIG (reference sequence). Incomplete CDR3 DNA: TGTGCCTGGAGTAAAGTCAGGGGGCGCGGGAGTTTCTCTGGAAACACC. Protein sequence: CAWSKVRGRGSFSGNT. The CDR3 in its entirety is CAWSKVRGRGSFSGNTIYF.

This clone was observed a few times. The read falls 3 residues short of the CDR3 end, and the missing part is taken from the germline J gene. V gene TRBV18 combines with J gene TRBJ1-2, with a weak D call TRBD1 (6 bases). There are 16 residues in the CDR3. Germline V gene sequence: CDR1 KGHSH, CDR2 LQKENI. The CDR3 protein is CASSPEGTHQPWGYTF. CDR3 DNA (partial): TGTGCCAGCTCACCAGAAGGGACACATCAGCCGTGGGGC.

With regard to this clone: Read sequence stops 3 residues before the CDR3 end, and the germline J gene provides the missing end. The chain combines TRBV7-6 with TRBJ2-3; 7 positions match TRBD1. The junction had 3 bases not matched to a gene; V was cut back by 1 base and J by 2 bases. The CDR3 consists of 15 residues. Per the germline V gene, CDR1 is SGHVS and CDR2 is FNYEAQ. The part of the CDR3 DNA that was read is TGTGCCAGCAGCTTAGGAGGGGGCCCCACAGATACG. This sequence encodes CASSLGGGPTDT. The whole CDR3 is CASSLGGGPTDTQYF.

This clone was seen a few times. The read terminates 3 residues before the CDR3 end, so the remaining end is supplied by the germline J gene. V and J are TRBV18 and TRBJ2-3; either TRBD1 or TRBD2 may fit D (7 bases each). Per germline, CDR1 KGHSH and CDR2 LQKENI. Trimming stripped 0 bases from V and 2 bases from J, with 12 bases between. The length of the CDR3 is 16 residues. The sequenced CDR3 bases are TGTGCCAGCTCACCACCGGGAGGGGGCCCCACAGATACG. Translating it yields CASSPPGGGPTDT. The entire CDR3 is CASSPPGGGPTDTQYF.

Of note for this clone: The read is 3 residues too short to cover the CDR3 end, so that end is filled in from the germline J gene. This chain joins TRBV18 and TRBJ2-1; 8 bases line up with TRBD2. CDR1 KGHSH and CDR2 LQKENI come from the germline V gene. V lost 3 bases to trimming and J lost 9 bases; unmatched junction nucleotides: 13. The CDR3 contains 16 residues. The CDR3 here is CASSPLGRGDRLEQFF. CDR3 DNA (partial): TGTGCCAGCTCACCCCTCGGGCGGGGGGACCGACTTGAG.

To note about this clone: The CDR3 extends 3 residues past the end of the read, so its final part is completed from the germline J gene. The V gene is TRBV7-2, the J gene TRBJ1-3, with D possibly matching TRBD1 (5 bases). The CDR3 sequence is 15 residues long. The germline V gene has CDR1 SGHTA and CDR2 FQGNSA. Trimming pared 5 bases from V and 0 bases from J, leaving 11 bases between. CDR3 residues: CASSLRALSGNTIYF. The part of the CDR3 DNA that was read is TGTGCCAGCAGCCTCAGGGCTCTCTCTGGAAACACC.

For this clone: The read ends 3 residues before the CDR3 terminus; that terminus is restored from the germline J gene. This chain joins TRBV19 and TRBJ1-5, with 10 bases aligning to TRBD1. V gave up 1 base and J gave up 9 bases; unmatched junction bases: 9. The CDR3 sequence is 16 residues long. CDR1 and CDR2 (germline): LNHDA, SQIVND (reference sequence). This chain's CDR3 is CASSIVSGTGEGPQHF. CDR3 bases read: TGTGCCAGTAGTATAGTATCCGGGACAGGGGAGGGGCCC.

This clone turned up a few times. The CDR3 is cut off 3 residues early in the read; its end comes from the germline J gene. The chain combines TRBV6-1 with TRBJ1-5; 9 nucleotides align to TRBD1. V dropped 4 bases and J dropped 6; count of bases not matched to a gene: 10. CDR1 and CDR2 from the germline V gene are MNHNS and SASEGT. The CDR3 runs to 16 residues. The sequenced CDR3 bases are TGTGCCAGCAGTGCTGGTAGGGACAGGGAAGGTCAGCCC. Amino acid sequence: CASSAGRDREGQP. The entire CDR3 is CASSAGRDREGQPQHF.

This clone appeared many times. The sequenced CDR3 bases are TGTGCCAGCAGCTTGATGGGCAGGAACACTGAA. This gives the protein CASSLMGRNTE. The complete CDR3 reads CASSLMGRNTEAFF. This chain connects TRBV5-6 to TRBJ1-1; no clear D. The read halts 3 residues ahead of the CDR3 end, with the missing end drawn from the germline J gene. This CDR3 is built from 14 residues. CDR1 is SGHDT and CDR2 is YYEEEE in the germline V gene. Trimming shortened V by 1 base and J by 1 base, and 8 bases separated the two germline ends.

The table lists this clone with a few counts. The read stops 3 residues short of the end of the CDR3; the missing end is completed from the germline J gene. This chain connects TRBV18 to TRBJ1-1; the D gene is possibly TRBD1 (5 bases). With 3 bases removed from V and 1 base from J, the gap between germline ends came to 15 bases. CDR3 size: 16 residues. Germline CDR1 and CDR2: KGHSH and LQKENI. The DNA read from the CDR3 is TGTGCCAGCTCACCTCTTAAAGGGGTCTCGAACACTGAA. Protein: CASSPLKGVSNTE. The entire CDR3 is CASSPLKGVSNTEAFF.

By proportion, this clone is medium-sized. The read comes to an end 3 residues before the CDR3 does, leaving the germline J gene to fill in the end. V and J are TRBV30 and TRBJ2-5; D gene uncertain. The CDR3 extends over 13 amino acids. CDR1 and CDR2 (germline): GTSNPN, SVGIG (reference sequence). V shed 1 base and J shed 2 bases, with 8 bases lying between them. The sequenced CDR3 bases are TGTGCCTGGAGTGGGAACAGACAAGAGACC. It specifies CAWSGNRQET. The full CDR3 protein is CAWSGNRQETQYF.

Note on this clone: The read ends 3 residues early relative to the CDR3; the germline J gene fills the gap. This chain joins TRBV2 and TRBJ2-1; weak D call: TRBD1 (6 bases). CDR1 and CDR2 (germline): SNHLY, FYNNEI. The CDR3 loop spans 14 amino acids. V lost 6 bases, J lost 5 bases, and 14 bases lay in between. Partial CDR3 DNA: TGTGCCAGCAGCCCTACAGGGTTACACAATGAG. Encoded protein: CASSPTGLHNE. The whole CDR3 reads CASSPTGLHNEQFF.

Remarks on this clone: Read data end 3 residues before the CDR3 end; the end is taken from the germline J gene. The rearrangement links TRBV29-1 to TRBJ2-5; D unresolved. Germline CDR1 SQVTM, CDR2 ANQGSEA. The CDR3 totals 12 residues. V was clipped by 6 bases and J by 5 bases, with 13 bases between them. CDR3: CSVKVGSETQYF. Partial CDR3 DNA: TGCAGCGTGAAAGTCGGGTCCGAGACC.